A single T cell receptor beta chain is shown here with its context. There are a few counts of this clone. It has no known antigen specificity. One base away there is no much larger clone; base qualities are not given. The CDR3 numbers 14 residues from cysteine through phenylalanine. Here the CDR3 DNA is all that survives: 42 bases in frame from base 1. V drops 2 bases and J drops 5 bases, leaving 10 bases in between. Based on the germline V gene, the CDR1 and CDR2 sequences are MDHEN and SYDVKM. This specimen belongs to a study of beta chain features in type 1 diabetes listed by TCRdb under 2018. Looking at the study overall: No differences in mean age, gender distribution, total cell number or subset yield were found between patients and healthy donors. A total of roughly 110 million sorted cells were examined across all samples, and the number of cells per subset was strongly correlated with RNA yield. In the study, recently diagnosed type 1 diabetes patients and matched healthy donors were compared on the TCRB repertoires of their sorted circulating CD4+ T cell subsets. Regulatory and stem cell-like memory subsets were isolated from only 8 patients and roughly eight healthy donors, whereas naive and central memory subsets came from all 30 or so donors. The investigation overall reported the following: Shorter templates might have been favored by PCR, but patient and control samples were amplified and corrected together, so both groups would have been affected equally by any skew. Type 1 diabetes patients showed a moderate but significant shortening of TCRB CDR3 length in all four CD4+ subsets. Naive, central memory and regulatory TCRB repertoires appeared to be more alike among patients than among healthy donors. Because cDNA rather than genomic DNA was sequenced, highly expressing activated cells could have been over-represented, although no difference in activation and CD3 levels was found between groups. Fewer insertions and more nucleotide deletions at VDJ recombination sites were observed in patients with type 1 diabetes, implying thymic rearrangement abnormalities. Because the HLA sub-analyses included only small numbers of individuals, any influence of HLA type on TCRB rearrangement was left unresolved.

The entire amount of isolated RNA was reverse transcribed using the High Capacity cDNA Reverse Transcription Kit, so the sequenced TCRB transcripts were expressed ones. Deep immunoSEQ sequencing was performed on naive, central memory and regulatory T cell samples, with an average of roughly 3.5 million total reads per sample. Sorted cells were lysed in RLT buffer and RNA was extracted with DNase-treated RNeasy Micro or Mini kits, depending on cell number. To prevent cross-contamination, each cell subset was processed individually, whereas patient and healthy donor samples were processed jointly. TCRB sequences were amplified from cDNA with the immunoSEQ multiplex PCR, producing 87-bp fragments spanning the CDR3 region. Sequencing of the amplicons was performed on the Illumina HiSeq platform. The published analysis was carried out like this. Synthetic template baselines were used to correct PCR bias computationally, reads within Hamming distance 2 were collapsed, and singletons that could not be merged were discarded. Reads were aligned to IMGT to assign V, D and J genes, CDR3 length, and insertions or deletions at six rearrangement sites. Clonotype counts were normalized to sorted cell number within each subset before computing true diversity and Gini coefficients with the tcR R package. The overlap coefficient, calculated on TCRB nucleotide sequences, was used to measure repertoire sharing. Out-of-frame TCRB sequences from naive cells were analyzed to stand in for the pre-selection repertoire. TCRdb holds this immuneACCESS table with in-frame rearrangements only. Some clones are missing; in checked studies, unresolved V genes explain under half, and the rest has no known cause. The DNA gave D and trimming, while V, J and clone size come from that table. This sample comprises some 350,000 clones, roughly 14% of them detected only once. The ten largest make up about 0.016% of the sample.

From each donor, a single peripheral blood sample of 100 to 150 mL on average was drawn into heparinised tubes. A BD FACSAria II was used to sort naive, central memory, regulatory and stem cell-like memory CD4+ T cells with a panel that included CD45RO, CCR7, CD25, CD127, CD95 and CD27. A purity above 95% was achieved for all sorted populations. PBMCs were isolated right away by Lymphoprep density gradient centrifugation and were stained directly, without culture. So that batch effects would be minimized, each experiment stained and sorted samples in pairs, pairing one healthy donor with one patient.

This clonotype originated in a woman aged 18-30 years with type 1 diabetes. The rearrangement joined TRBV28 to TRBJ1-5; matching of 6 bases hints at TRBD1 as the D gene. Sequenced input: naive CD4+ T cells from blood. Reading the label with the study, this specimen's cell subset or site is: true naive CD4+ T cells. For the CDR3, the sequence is CASSLATGHQPQHF. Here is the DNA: TGTGCCAGCAGTTTAGCAACAGGGCATCAGCCCCAGCATTTT.